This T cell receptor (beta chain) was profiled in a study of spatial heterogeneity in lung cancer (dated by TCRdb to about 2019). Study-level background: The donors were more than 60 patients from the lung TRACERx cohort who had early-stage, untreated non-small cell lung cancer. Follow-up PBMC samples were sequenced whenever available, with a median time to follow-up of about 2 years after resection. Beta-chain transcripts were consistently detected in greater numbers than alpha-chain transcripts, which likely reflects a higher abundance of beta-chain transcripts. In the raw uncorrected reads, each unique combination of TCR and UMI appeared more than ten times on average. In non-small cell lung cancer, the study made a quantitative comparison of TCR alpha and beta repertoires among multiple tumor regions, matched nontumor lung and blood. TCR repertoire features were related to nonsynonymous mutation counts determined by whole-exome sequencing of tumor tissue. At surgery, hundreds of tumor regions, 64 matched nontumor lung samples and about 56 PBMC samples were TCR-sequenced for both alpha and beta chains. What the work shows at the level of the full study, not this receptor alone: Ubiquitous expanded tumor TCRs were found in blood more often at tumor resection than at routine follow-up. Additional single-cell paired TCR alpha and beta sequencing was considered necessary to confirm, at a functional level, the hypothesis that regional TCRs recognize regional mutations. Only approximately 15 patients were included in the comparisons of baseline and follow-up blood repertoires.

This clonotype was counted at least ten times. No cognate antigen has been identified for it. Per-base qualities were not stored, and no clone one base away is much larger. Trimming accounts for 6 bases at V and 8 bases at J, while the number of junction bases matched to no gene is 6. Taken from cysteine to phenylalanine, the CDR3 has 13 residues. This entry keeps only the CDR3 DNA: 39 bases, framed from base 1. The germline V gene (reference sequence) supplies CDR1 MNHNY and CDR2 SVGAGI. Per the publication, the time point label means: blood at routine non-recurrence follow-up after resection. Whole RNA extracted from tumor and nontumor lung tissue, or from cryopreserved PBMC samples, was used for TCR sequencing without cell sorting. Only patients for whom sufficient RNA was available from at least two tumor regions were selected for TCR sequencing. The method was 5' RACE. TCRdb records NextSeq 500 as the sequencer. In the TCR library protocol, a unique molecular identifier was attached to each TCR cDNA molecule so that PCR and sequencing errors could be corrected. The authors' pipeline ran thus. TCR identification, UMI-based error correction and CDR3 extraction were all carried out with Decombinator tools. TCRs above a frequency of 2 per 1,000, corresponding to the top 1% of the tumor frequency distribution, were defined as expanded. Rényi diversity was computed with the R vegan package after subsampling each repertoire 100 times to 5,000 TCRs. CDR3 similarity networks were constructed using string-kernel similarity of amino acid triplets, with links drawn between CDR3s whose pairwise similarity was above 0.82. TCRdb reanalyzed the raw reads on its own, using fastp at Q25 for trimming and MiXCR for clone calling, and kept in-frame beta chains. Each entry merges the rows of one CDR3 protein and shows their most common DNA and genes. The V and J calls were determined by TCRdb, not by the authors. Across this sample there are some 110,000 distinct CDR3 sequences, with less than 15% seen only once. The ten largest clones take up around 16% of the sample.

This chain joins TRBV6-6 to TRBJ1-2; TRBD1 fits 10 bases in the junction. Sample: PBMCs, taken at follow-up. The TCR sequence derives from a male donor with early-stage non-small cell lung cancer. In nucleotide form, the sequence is TGTGCCAGCAGCCAAGGACAGGGGGGAGGCTACACCTTC. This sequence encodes CASSQGQGGGYTF.